This TCR beta chain came from a study of beta chain features in type 1 diabetes. Study-level findings and limits: The VDJ junctions of type 1 diabetes patients carried fewer insertions and more deletions.

Every bit of the isolated RNA underwent reverse transcription, so sequencing read expressed TCRB transcripts. TCRdb's copy holds only in-frame clones and misses some; the assay was immunoSEQ multiplex PCR. The top ten hold about 0.042% of the sample, which has some 410,000 clones, 11% seen once. About this clone itself: The antigen is unknown.

One heparinised blood draw averaging about 110 mL was given by each donor. Via CD45RO/CCR7/CD25/CD127/CD95/CD27, cells of the CD4+ naive, central memory, regulatory and stem cell-like memory subsets were sorted. Sequenced material: naive CD4+ T cells from blood. The source of this sequence is a woman aged 18-29 years in good health.

Here the CDR3 DNA reads TGCAGCGTCGGGGCAGGGTTTCTTGATGAGCAGTTCTTC. It is translated as CSVGAGFLDEQFF. The chain employs TRBV29-1 and TRBJ2-1; D tentatively fits TRBD1 or TRBD2 (5 bases each). The germline CDR1 and CDR2 sequences are SQVTM and ANQGSEA. This CDR3 has 13 amino acids. V gave up 6 bases and J gave up 8 bases, with 17 bases separating them.